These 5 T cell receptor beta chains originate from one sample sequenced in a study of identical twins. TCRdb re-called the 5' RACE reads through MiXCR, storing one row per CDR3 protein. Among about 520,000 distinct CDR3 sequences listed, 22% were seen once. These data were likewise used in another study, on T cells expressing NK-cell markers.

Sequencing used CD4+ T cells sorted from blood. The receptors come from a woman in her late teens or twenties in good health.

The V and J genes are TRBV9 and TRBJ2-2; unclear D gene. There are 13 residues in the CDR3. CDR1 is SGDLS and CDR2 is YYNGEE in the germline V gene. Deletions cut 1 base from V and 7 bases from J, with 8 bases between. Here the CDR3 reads CASSVPSGGELFF. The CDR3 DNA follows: TGTGCCAGCAGCGTACCGAGTGGCGGGGAGCTGTTTTTT.

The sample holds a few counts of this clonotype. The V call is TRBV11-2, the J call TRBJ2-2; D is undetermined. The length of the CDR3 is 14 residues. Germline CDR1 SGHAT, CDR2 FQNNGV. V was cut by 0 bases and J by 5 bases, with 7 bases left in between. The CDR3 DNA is TGTGCCAGCAGCTTAGATCGCCATACCGGGGAGCTGTTTTTT. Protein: CASSLDRHTGELFF.

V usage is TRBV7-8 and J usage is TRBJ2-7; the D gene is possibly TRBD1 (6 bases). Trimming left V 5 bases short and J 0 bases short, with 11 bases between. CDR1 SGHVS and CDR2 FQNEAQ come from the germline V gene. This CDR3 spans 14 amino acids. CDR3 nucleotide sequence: TGTGCCAGCAGCCTGACCAGGGGCTCCTACGAGCAGTACTTC. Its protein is CASSLTRGSYEQYF.

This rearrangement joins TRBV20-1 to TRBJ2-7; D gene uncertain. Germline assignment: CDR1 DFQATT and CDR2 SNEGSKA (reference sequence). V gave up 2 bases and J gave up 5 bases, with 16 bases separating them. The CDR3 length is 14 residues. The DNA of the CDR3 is TGCAGTGCTAGATCCTGGGTCTCAGCCCACGAGCAGTACTTC. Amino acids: CSARSWVSAHEQYF.

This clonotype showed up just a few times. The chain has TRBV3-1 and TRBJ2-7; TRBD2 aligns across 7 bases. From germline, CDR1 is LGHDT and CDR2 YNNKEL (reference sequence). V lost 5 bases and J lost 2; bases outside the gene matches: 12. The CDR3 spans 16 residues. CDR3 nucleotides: TGTGCCAGCAGCGACATCTCGTCTAGCGGAGCCTACGAGCAGTACTTC. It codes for CASSDISSSGAYEQYF.